This entry describes one T cell receptor beta chain. The V end lost 7 bases, the J end lost 3 bases, and 15 bases lay between the germline ends. This CDR3 region has 14 residues. Germline V CDR1 and CDR2: SNHLY, FYNNEI. This sample is drawn from a study of identical twins. Template switching introduced a universal primer site, and the cDNA bore unique molecular identifiers. TCRdb re-derived calls from the 5' RACE reads in MiXCR, one entry per CDR3 protein. Altogether 1,800,000 or so distinct CDR3 sequences are present, more than 30% being singletons, with the ten largest covering over 0.25%. Sequenced: cord blood. V and J are TRBV2 and TRBJ1-1; D gene uncertain. This TCR was sampled from a newborn girl in good health. As DNA, the CDR3 is TGTGCCAGCAACTGGGCAGGTGGGGACACTGAAGCTTTCTTT. Its protein is CASNWAGGDTEAFF.